These 22 T cell receptor beta chains share one sample of origin, sequenced in a study of blood T cell repertoires in COVID-19. The protocol was immunoSEQ multiplex PCR, while the TCRdb copy is restricted to in-frame clones and leaves out a portion. The sample yields 200,000 to 300,000 clones, over 80% seen once. Sequenced sample: peripheral blood. These receptor sequences come from a human donor in a cohort sampled during active COVID-19.

The sample holds one count of this clone. The V call is TRBV24-1, the J call TRBJ2-7; 9 bases are shared with TRBD2. CDR3 length equals 14 residues. V was clipped by 5 bases and J by 7 bases; unmatched bases: 8. Looked up from germline, CDR1 is KGHDR and CDR2 is SFDVKD. CDR3 residues: CATSGASGTREQYF. CDR3 DNA sequence: TGTGCCACCAGTGGGGCTAGCGGGACTCGAGAGCAGTACTTC.

This clone was observed a few times. This rearrangement joins TRBV3-1 (or the pseudogene TRBV3-2) to TRBJ2-7; D gene unclear. The CDR3 consists of 15 residues. Germline CDR1 is LGHDT and CDR2 is YNNKEL (reference sequence). Trimming removed 1 base from V and 2 bases from J, with 12 bases in between. In nucleotides, the CDR3 is TGTGCCAGCAGCCAAGTAAGCACTCTTACCTACGAGCAGTACTTC. It encodes CASSQVSTLTYEQYF.

The chain recombines TRBV7-8 with TRBJ1-3; no reliable D call. Germline assignment: CDR1 SGHVS and CDR2 FQNEAQ. The CDR3 contains 12 residues. V lost 2 bases to trimming and J lost 4 bases, with 3 bases between them. The CDR3 DNA sequence: TGTGCCAGCAGCTTAAGCGGAAACACCATATATTTT. Amino acid sequence: CASSLSGNTIYF.

The V call is TRBV7-2, the J call TRBJ1-5; no clear D gene. Trimming removed 1 base from V and 0 bases from J, with 7 bases in between. This CDR3 has 15 residues. Germline CDR1 is SGHTA and CDR2 is FQGNSA. CDR3: CASSLVVHSNQPQHF. The CDR3 DNA reads TGTGCCAGCAGCTTAGTGGTACATAGCAATCAGCCCCAGCATTTT.

The CDR3, as DNA: TGTGCCAGTAGCACTAGCGGGAGAATCGCAGATACGCAGTATTTT. Its translation: CASSTSGRIADTQYF. The V gene is TRBV19, the J gene TRBJ2-3, with 11 positions matching TRBD2. Germline assignment: CDR1 LNHDA and CDR2 SQIVND (reference sequence). Trimming removed 6 bases from V and 4 bases from J; junction bases left unmatched: 6. CDR3 length: 15 amino acids.

V is TRBV19 and J is TRBJ2-1; 10 positions agree with TRBD2. Germline CDR1 is LNHDA and CDR2 is SQIVND (reference sequence). The CDR3 has 14 residues. V lost 5 bases and J lost 8; bases outside the gene matches: 6. The CDR3 loop is CASSPQRGGDEQFF. CDR3 bases: TGTGCCAGTAGTCCCCAGCGGGGGGGGGATGAGCAGTTCTTC.

V and J are TRBV15 and TRBJ1-2; D remains ambiguous. V was clipped by 1 base and J by 8 bases, with 14 bases between them. The CDR3 totals 14 residues. Germline values: CDR1 LNHNV, CDR2 YYDKDF (reference sequence). Written as DNA, the CDR3 is TGTGCCACCAGCAGAGCTCAGCGAGAGAAGGGCTACACCTTC. This sequence encodes CATSRAQREKGYTF. The entire variable domain, with the rest obtained from reference TRBV15 and TRBJ1-2, is as follows: DAMVIQNPRYQVTQFGKPVTLSCSQTLNHNVMYWYQQKSSQAPKLLFHYYDKDFNNEADTPDNFQSRRPNTSFCFLDIRSPGLGDTAMYLCATSRAQREKGYTFGSGTRLTVV.

This clone has more than one count but fewer than ten. The rearrangement links TRBV6-5 to TRBJ1-3; a possible D gene is TRBD1 (6 bases). Germline loops: CDR1 MNHEY, CDR2 SVGAGI. The CDR3 length is 12 residues. The V end was cut by 6 bases, the J end by 4 bases, with 7 bases between. CDR3 coding DNA: TGTGCCAGCAGACAGGGAGGAAACACCATATATTTT. Translation: CASRQGGNTIYF.

This chain joins TRBV7-9 and TRBJ1-2; no firm D call. The V gene's germline CDR1 is SEHNR and CDR2 FQNEAQ (reference sequence). V lost 1 base, J lost 9 bases, and 18 bases lay in between. The CDR3 totals 15 residues. The CDR3 nucleotides are TGTGCCAGCAGCTTAGTGTCTCTCCGTCAACAAAGCTACACCTTC. Its protein is CASSLVSLRQQSYTF.

This chain links TRBV4-1 with TRBJ1-4; no firm D call. The CDR3 contains 15 residues. The germline gives CDR1 MGHRA, CDR2 YSYEKL. Trimming took 1 base from V and 7 from J, leaving 13 bases between them. The CDR3 here is CASSQVGLGGEKLFF. The DNA of the CDR3 is TGCGCCAGCAGCCAAGTAGGCCTCGGCGGTGAAAAACTGTTTTTT.

This chain connects TRBV5-1 to TRBJ2-2, with D uncertain. V lost 0 bases and J lost 7, with 10 bases in between. The CDR3 is 14 amino acids. Germline values: CDR1 SGHRS, CDR2 YFSETQ. The CDR3 DNA follows: TGCGCCAGCAGCTTGGGGGTCCGAGGCGGGGAGCTGTTTTTT. This encodes CASSLGVRGGELFF. Full variable domain (rest looked up from reference TRBV5-1 and TRBJ2-2): KAGVTQTPRYLIKTRGQQVTLSCSPISGHRSVSWYQQTPGQGLQFLFEYFSETQRNKGNFPGRFSGRQFSNSRSEMNVSTLELGDSALYLCASSLGVRGGELFFGEGSRLTVL.

The rearrangement joins TRBV7-2 to TRBJ2-7; D is perhaps TRBD2 (5 bases). V was trimmed by 5 bases and J by 6 bases, leaving 20 bases between them. The CDR3 extends over 15 amino acids. Germline V gene lookup returns CDR1 SGHTA and CDR2 FQGNSA. DNA of the CDR3: TGTGCCAGCAGCAGACTGATGACGGCCGAGGGCGAGCAGTACTTC. Translated, it gives CASSRLMTAEGEQYF.

The V call is TRBV18, the J call TRBJ2-2; D call uncertain. V was cut by 0 bases and J by 10 bases, with 9 bases left in between. Germline CDR1 KGHSH, CDR2 LQKENI. The CDR3 loop spans 13 amino acids. CDR3 amino acids: CASSPPSVEELFF. CDR3 in DNA: TGTGCCAGCTCACCACCGTCGGTAGAGGAGCTGTTTTTT.

This rearrangement joins TRBV18 to TRBJ2-3; TRBD1 matches 10 bases. Germline CDR1 reads KGHSH; CDR2 reads LQKENI. The CDR3 has 16 amino acids. The ends lost 1 base at V and 3 bases at J; junction bases unmatched: 4. CDR3 nucleotides: TGTGCCAGCTCACCACTAGGGACAGGGGTTACAGATACGCAGTATTTT. This sequence encodes CASSPLGTGVTDTQYF.

This clone has only a few counts. The V and J genes are TRBV6-6 and TRBJ2-1; a possible D gene is TRBD1 (7 bases). In germline, CDR1 is MNHNY, CDR2 SVGAGI (reference sequence). V dropped 4 bases and J dropped 4 bases, with 14 bases sitting between them. The CDR3 runs to 15 residues. DNA of the CDR3: TGTGCCAGCAGTTCAGGGGGGCCAGGATACAATGAGCAGTTCTTC. It yields the protein CASSSGGPGYNEQFF.

This clone was observed once. V is TRBV24-1 and J is TRBJ2-1; D gene ambiguous. From germline, CDR1 is KGHDR and CDR2 SFDVKD. Trimming took 2 bases from V and 9 from J, leaving 13 bases between them. The CDR3 contains 14 residues. This chain's CDR3 is CATSDSPIRSEQFF. CDR3 in DNA: TGTGCCACCAGTGATTCCCCTATTCGTAGTGAGCAGTTCTTC.

The genes are TRBV5-1 and TRBJ2-1; no clear D gene. V lost 0 bases to trimming and J lost 0 bases, with 7 bases between them. CDR3 size: 15 residues. The germline V gene encodes CDR1 SGHRS and CDR2 YFSETQ. The DNA for the CDR3 is TGCGCCAGCAGCTTGGGCTCCAGCTCCTACAATGAGCAGTTCTTC. This translates into CASSLGSSSYNEQFF.

The chain is built from TRBV5-4 and TRBJ2-3; a possible D gene is TRBD1 (7 bases). The CDR3 covers 16 residues. Germline V gene data show CDR1 as SGHNT and CDR2 as YYREEE (reference sequence). The germline V and J ends were trimmed by 5 bases and 5 bases, with 21 bases remaining between them. This chain's CDR3 is CASRHGGQGGIDTQYF. CDR3 coding DNA: TGTGCCAGCAGGCATGGCGGGCAGGGGGGAATAGATACGCAGTATTTT.

The chain uses TRBV4-2 and TRBJ2-4; 7 bases fit TRBD2. Germline trimming cut 0 bases from V and 7 bases from J; bases unmatched to any gene: 3. Germline V CDR1 and CDR2: LGHNA, YNFKEQ. This CDR3 is 14 amino acids long. The CDR3 sequence is CASSQDGAGNIQYF. CDR3 DNA sequence: TGTGCCAGCAGCCAAGATGGAGCGGGGAACATTCAGTACTTC.

V gene TRBV24-1 combines with J gene TRBJ1-6; D gene unclear. This CDR3 contains 14 residues. Trimming shortened V by 4 bases and J by 0 bases, and 3 bases separated the two germline ends. Germline V gene data show CDR1 as KGHDR and CDR2 as SFDVKD. The chain's CDR3 is CATSESSYNSPLHF. CDR3 nucleotide sequence: TGTGCCACCAGTGAGAGCTCCTATAATTCACCCCTCCACTTT.

DNA of the CDR3: TGTGCCAGCAGCCTGTCGCCTTTGCGTGAGCAGTTCTTC. Amino acids: CASSLSPLREQFF. This chain connects TRBV13 to TRBJ2-1, with unresolved D. Per the germline V gene, CDR1 is PRHDT and CDR2 is FYEKMQ (reference sequence). CDR3 length: 13 residues. Deletions cut 5 bases from V and 9 bases from J, with 14 bases between. Full variable domain (remainder filled in from reference TRBV13 and TRBJ2-1): AAGVIQSPRHLIKEKRETATLKCYPIPRHDTVYWYQQGPGQDPQFLISFYEKMQSDKGSIPDRFSAQQFSDYHSELNMSSLELGDSALYFCASSLSPLREQFFGPGTRLTVL.

This sequence joins TRBV4-1 and TRBJ1-1; 7 nucleotides agree with TRBD1. The CDR3 extends over 16 amino acids. Trimming removed 1 base from V and 3 bases from J; junction bases left unmatched: 8. In germline, CDR1 is MGHRA, CDR2 YSYEKL. The CDR3 DNA is TGCGCCAGCAGCCAAGTGGGGGCCAGGGGGTACACTGAAGCTTTCTTT. It yields the protein CASSQVGARGYTEAFF.